These 8 T cell receptor beta chains were all obtained from the same sample, sequenced in a study of OX40 agonist ivuxolimab in advanced cancers. Produced via immunoSEQ multiplex PCR; TCRdb's table is partial and in-frame only. The sample carries 35,000 to 45,000 clones, 60% to 80% recorded once. Specimen: CD4+ or CD8+ T cells sorted from blood, collected in a trial of the OX40 agonist ivuxolimab. These receptors were obtained from an adult with an advanced solid tumor such as melanoma, head and neck, liver or kidney cancer.

J is TRBJ2-1 and V is TRBV6-4, with a weak D call TRBD1 (5 bases). The CDR3 is 15 residues long. V lost 4 bases, J lost 7 bases, and 17 bases lay in between. CDR1 and CDR2 from the germline V gene are MRHNA and SNTAGT. DNA of the CDR3: TGTGCCAGCAGTGGTAGGACACCCGACTCGAATGAGCAGTTCTTC. Its translation: CASSGRTPDSNEQFF.

The chain combines TRBV7-6 with TRBJ1-1; the D is unclear. In germline, CDR1 is SGHVS, CDR2 FNYEAQ. This CDR3 spans 14 amino acids. Trimming stripped 1 base from V and 1 base from J, with 7 bases between. CDR3 protein: CASSLDPGNTEAFF. The CDR3 DNA sequence: TGTGCCAGCAGCTTAGATCCCGGGAACACTGAAGCTTTCTTT.

The J gene is TRBJ2-2, the V gene TRBV6-5, with no clear D. The germline CDR1 and CDR2 sequences are MNHEY and SVGAGI. Between the trimmed V and J ends, which lost 10 bases and 1 base, there was a span of 10 bases. The CDR3 is 13 amino acids. The CDR3 loop reads CAIQRQNTGELFF. The CDR3 DNA reads as TGTGCCATCCAACGACAGAACACCGGGGAGCTGTTTTTT.

V is TRBV5-1 and J is TRBJ1-2, with TRBD1 matching 8 bases. The CDR3 loop spans 15 amino acids. The V and J ends lost 3 bases and 8 bases, in that order; junction bases with no gene match: 12. From germline, CDR1 is SGHRS and CDR2 YFSETQ. CDR3 region: CASSSGPGQAIGYTF. In DNA, the CDR3 is TGCGCCAGCAGCTCGGGTCCGGGACAGGCAATAGGCTACACCTTC.

This clone showed up just a few times. J is TRBJ2-1 and V is TRBV5-1; 7 bases map to TRBD1. The trim removed 0 bases at V and 0 bases at J, leaving 6 bases unmatched. The CDR3 spans 17 residues. Germline CDR1 is SGHRS and CDR2 is YFSETQ. The CDR3 nucleotides are TGCGCCAGCAGCTTGGGGGGACAGTTGGGCTCCTACAATGAGCAGTTCTTC. Its translation: CASSLGGQLGSYNEQFF.

This clone was observed a handful of times. The chain couples TRBV9 to TRBJ2-3; D tentatively reads TRBD1 or TRBD2 (7 bases each). CDR1 and CDR2 from the germline V gene are SGDLS and YYNGEE. The V end lost 3 bases, the J end lost 4 bases, and 18 bases lay between the germline ends. CDR3 size: 16 residues. This CDR3 is CASSARGDSGADTQYF. CDR3 DNA: TGTGCCAGCAGCGCCAGGGGGGACAGCGGGGCAGATACGCAGTATTTT.

The chain uses TRBV5-1 and TRBJ2-1; 8 bases agree with TRBD1. V lost 4 bases, J lost 7 bases, and 13 bases stayed unmatched. The V gene's germline CDR1 is SGHRS and CDR2 YFSETQ. This CDR3 region has 16 residues. The CDR3 region has the DNA TGCGCCAGCAGCCCCCAGCCAGGACAGGGTATGAATGAGCAGTTCTTC. The encoded protein is CASSPQPGQGMNEQFF. The entire variable domain, with the rest obtained from reference TRBV5-1 and TRBJ2-1, is as follows: KAGVTQTPRYLIKTRGQQVTLSCSPISGHRSVSWYQQTPGQGLQFLFEYFSETQRNKGNFPGRFSGRQFSNSRSEMNVSTLELGDSALYLCASSPQPGQGMNEQFFGPGTRLTVL.

V and J are TRBV18 and TRBJ2-2; 9 positions match TRBD1. The V and J ends lost 3 bases and 3 bases, in that order; junction bases with no gene match: 2. Germline CDR1 and CDR2: KGHSH and LQKENI. This CDR3 is built from 15 residues. CDR3 bases: TGTGCCAGCTCACCGAGACAGGGGGACACCGGGGAGCTGTTTTTT. This gives the protein CASSPRQGDTGELFF.